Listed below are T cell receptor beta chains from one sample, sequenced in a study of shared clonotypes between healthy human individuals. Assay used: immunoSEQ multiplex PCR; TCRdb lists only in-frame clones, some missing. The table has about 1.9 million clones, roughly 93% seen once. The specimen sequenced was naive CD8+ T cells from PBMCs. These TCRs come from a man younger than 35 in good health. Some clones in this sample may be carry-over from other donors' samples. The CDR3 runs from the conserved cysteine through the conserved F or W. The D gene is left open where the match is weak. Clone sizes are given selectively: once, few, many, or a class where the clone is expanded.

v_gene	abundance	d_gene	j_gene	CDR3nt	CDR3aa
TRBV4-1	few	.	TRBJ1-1	TGCGCCAGCAAACAGGCACCTATGGACACTGAAGCTTTCTTT	CASKQAPMDTEAFF
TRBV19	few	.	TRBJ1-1	TGTGCCAGTAGTACCCAATTGTCTCTTGAAGCTTTCTTT	CASSTQLSLEAFF
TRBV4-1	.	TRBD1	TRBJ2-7	TGCGCCAGCAGCCAAGGGACAGGGACGGCCTACGAGCAGTACTTC	CASSQGTGTAYEQYF
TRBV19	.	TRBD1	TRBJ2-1	TGTGCCAGTAGTAGCGACAGGGTGGGGTTCTTC	CASSSDRVGFF
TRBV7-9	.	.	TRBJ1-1	TGTGCCAGCAGCTTCGTACAGGGAGACTTACCTGAAGCTTTCTTT	CASSFVQGDLPEAFF
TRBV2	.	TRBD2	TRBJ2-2	TGTGCCAGCCGCCCACGGCTAGCGGGAGGGGCCGGGGACACCGGGGAGCTGTTTTTT	CASRPRLAGGAGDTGELFF
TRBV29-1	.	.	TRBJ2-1	TGCAGCCTCGGGGGCGGATACAATGAGCAGTTCTTC	CSLGGGYNEQFF
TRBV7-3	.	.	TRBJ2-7	TGTGCCAGCAGCCCCGGGTTCCCCTACGAGCAGTACTTC	CASSPGFPYEQYF
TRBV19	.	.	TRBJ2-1	TGTGCCAGTAGTATATATAGGAGTACCTCCTACAATGAGCAGTTCTTC	CASSIYRSTSYNEQFF
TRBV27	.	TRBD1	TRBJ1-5	TGTGCCAGCAGTCCCTCGACAGGGGATATTAATCAGCCCCAGCATTTT	CASSPSTGDINQPQHF
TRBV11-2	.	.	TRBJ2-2	TGTGCCAGCAGCTTAGAGTGGGGCAGTAACACCGGGGAGCTGTTTTTT	CASSLEWGSNTGELFF
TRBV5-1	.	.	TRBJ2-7	TGCGCCAGCAGGGCAGGGAACGAGCAGTACTTC	CASRAGNEQYF
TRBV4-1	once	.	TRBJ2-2	TGCGCCAGCAGCCATGGCCCAAGGACACCCACCTTGGACACCGGGGAGCTGTTTTTT	CASSHGPRTPTLDTGELFF
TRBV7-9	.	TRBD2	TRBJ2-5	TGTGCCAGCAGACCTTACGAGCGGGGACAAGAGACCCAGTACTTC	CASRPYERGQETQYF
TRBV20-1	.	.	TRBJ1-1	TGCAGTGCTCGCTTGACGGGGGTAGCTTTCTTT	CSARLTGVAFF
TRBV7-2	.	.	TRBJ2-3	TGTGCCAGCAGCCCCCAAAGGGGGAGGACCTCTAGCACAGATACGCAGTATTTT	CASSPQRGRTSSTDTQYF
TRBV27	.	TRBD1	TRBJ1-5	TGTGCCAGCAGTTCCATCACGACAGGGAATGGACGTCAGCCCCAGCATTTT	CASSSITTGNGRQPQHF
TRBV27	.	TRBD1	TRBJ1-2	TGTGCCAGCAGTTCTTACGCAGGGGGCTCCTATGGCTACACCTTC	CASSSYAGGSYGYTF
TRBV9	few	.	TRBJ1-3	TGTGCCAGCAGCGCCCGGGACTCTAGAAACACCATATATTTT	CASSARDSRNTIYF
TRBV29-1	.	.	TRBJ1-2	TGCAGCGTCTATATTGGAGCTAACTATGGCTACACCTTC	CSVYIGANYGYTF
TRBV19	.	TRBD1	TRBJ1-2	TGTGCCAGTAGTAACAGTTGGGGACAGGCCAAGGATGGCTACACCTTC	CASSNSWGQAKDGYTF
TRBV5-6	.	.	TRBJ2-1	TGTGCCAGCAGCTTGGTGGCCAATGAGCAGTTCTTC	CASSLVANEQFF
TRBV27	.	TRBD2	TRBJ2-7	TGTGCCAGCAGACATACTAGCGGGAGCCCCTACGAGCAGTACTTC	CASRHTSGSPYEQYF